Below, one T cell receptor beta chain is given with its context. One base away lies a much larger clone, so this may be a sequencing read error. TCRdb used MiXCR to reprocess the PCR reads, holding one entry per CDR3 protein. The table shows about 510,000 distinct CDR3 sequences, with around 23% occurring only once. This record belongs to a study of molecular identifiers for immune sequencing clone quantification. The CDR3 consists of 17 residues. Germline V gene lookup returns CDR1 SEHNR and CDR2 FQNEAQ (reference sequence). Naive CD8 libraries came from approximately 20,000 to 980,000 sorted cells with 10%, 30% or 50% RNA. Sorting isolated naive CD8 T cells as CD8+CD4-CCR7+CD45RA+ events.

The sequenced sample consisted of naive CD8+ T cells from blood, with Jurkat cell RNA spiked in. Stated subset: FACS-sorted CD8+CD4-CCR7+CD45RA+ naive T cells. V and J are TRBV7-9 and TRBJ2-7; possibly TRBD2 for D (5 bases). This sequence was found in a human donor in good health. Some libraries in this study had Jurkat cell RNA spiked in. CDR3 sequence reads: CAGSLARGTPLSYEQYF. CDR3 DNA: TGTGCCGGCAGCTTAGCGCGCGGCACTCCTCTCTCCTACGAGCAGTACTTC.